Below, 19 T cell receptor beta chains from the same sample are listed, as sequenced in a study of blood T cells in healthy people across ages. Through a sample-barcoded 5' primer and a J-beta primer mix, a second PCR was run for roughly 6 to 12 cycles. TCRdb re-derived calls from the 5' RACE reads in MiXCR, one entry per CDR3 protein. Seen here are 1.8 million or so distinct CDR3 sequences, about two fifths observed once, and the top ten hold roughly 24%. Sequencing was carried out using blood. These receptors all come from a human donor in good health.

This chain connects TRBV29-1 to TRBJ2-7; D might be TRBD1 or TRBD2, each matching 5 bases. V lost 0 bases and J 6 bases, leaving 9 bases between the germline ends. This CDR3 contains 12 residues. Germline CDR1 reads SQVTM; CDR2 reads ANQGSEA. The CDR3 DNA is TGCAGCGTTGAAGACCCCGGGGCCGAGCAGTACTTC. Translated: CSVEDPGAEQYF.

The chain couples TRBV2 to TRBJ1-2, with D uncertain. This CDR3 region has 13 residues. The germline gives CDR1 SNHLY, CDR2 FYNNEI. V dropped 4 bases and J dropped 1 base, with 7 bases sitting between them. DNA for the CDR3: TGTGCCAGCAGTGGGGGTTTTAACTATGGCTACACCTTC. Translating it yields CASSGGFNYGYTF.

This clonotype was observed a few times. The V gene is TRBV29-1, the J gene TRBJ1-2; D might be TRBD1 (5 bases). The CDR3 consists of 11 residues. Germline V gene sequence: CDR1 SQVTM, CDR2 ANQGSEA. Deletions cut 8 bases from V and 8 bases from J, with 15 bases between. The CDR3 here is CSTERGEGYTF. CDR3 in DNA: TGCAGCACAGAAAGGGGAGAAGGCTACACCTTC.

CDR3 region: CSARARPDGELFF. The CDR3 DNA reads as TGCAGTGCTAGAGCACGTCCGGACGGGGAGCTGTTTTTT. The chain has TRBV20-1 and TRBJ2-2, with D unresolved. V was clipped by 1 base and J by 7 bases, with 10 bases between them. Germline CDR1 DFQATT, CDR2 SNEGSKA (reference sequence). This CDR3 spans 13 amino acids.

This sequence joins TRBV12-5 and TRBJ1-2; D is perhaps TRBD1 (6 bases). CDR1 and CDR2 (germline): LGHNT, FRNRAP. V was pared by 3 bases and J by 4 bases, with 15 bases between. The CDR3 has 15 residues. CDR3 sequence: CASGFPRGGPYGYTF. As DNA, the CDR3 is TGTGCTAGTGGTTTCCCAAGGGGGGGACCCTATGGCTACACCTTC.

V is TRBV20-1 and J is TRBJ2-1, with 9 bases lining up with TRBD2. J was trimmed by 4 bases and V by 4 bases; bases with no gene match: 2. CDR1 and CDR2 from the germline V gene are DFQATT and SNEGSKA (reference sequence). The CDR3 runs to 13 residues. CDR3 bases: TGCAGTGCTACGGGACTAGCTTACAATGAGCAGTTCTTC. This encodes CSATGLAYNEQFF.

The chain joins TRBV7-6 to TRBJ2-5; unclear D gene. Per germline, CDR1 SGHVS and CDR2 FNYEAQ. With 1 base removed from V and 7 bases from J, the gap between germline ends came to 16 bases. The CDR3 is 15 residues long. CDR3 amino acids: CASSLGGVGFGTQYF. CDR3 DNA: TGTGCCAGCAGCTTAGGTGGGGTTGGGTTCGGGACCCAGTACTTC.

The V call is TRBV27, the J call TRBJ2-1; TRBD1 matches at 7 bases. The CDR3 runs to 16 residues. Germline loops: CDR1 MNHEY, CDR2 SMNVEV (reference sequence). The V segment lost 2 bases and the J segment 6 bases; nucleotides outside the gene matches: 10. The CDR3 is CASSLRGGDLINEQFF. Here the CDR3 DNA reads TGTGCCAGCAGTTTACGAGGGGGCGATTTGATCAATGAGCAGTTCTTC.

There are a few counts of this clonotype. This chain joins TRBV29-1 and TRBJ1-1; unclear D gene. Trimming shortened V by 7 bases and J by 1 base, and 13 bases separated the two germline ends. This CDR3 region has 13 residues. The germline V gene has CDR1 SQVTM and CDR2 ANQGSEA. The CDR3 DNA reads TGCAGCGCCCCCCCGGGAGGGAACACTGAAGCTTTCTTT. It codes for CSAPPGGNTEAFF.

The chain joins TRBV11-2 to TRBJ2-7; TRBD1 is a possible D gene (5 bases). Germline V gene lookup returns CDR1 SGHAT and CDR2 FQNNGV. The CDR3 loop spans 16 amino acids. Trimming removed 5 bases at V and 4 bases at J, with 21 bases between. The CDR3 loop reads CASSKYYDSKRYEQYF. CDR3 nucleotide sequence: TGTGCCAGCAGCAAGTATTATGACAGTAAGCGATACGAGCAGTACTTC. Full variable domain (missing parts from reference TRBV11-2 and TRBJ2-7): EAGVAQSPRYKIIEKRQSVAFWCNPISGHATLYWYQQILGQGPKLLIQFQNNGVVDDSQLPKDRFSAERLKGVDSTLKIQPAKLEDSAVYLCASSKYYDSKRYEQYFGPGTRLTVT.

The chain links TRBV29-1 to TRBJ2-1, with D possibly TRBD1 on 5 matching bases. Germline V gene lookup returns CDR1 SQVTM and CDR2 ANQGSEA. V was shortened by 7 bases and J by 9 bases, with 10 bases between the two germline ends. This CDR3 has 10 amino acids. This CDR3 is CSAAGSEQFF. CDR3 coding DNA: TGCAGCGCTGCAGGGTCTGAGCAGTTCTTC.

This clonotype was detected many times. The V gene is TRBV20-1, the J gene TRBJ2-1; 9 bases are a match to TRBD1. This CDR3 has 14 amino acids. Trimming removed 6 bases from V and 5 bases from J; junction bases left unmatched: 8. Looked up from germline, CDR1 is DFQATT and CDR2 is SNEGSKA (reference sequence). The CDR3 sequence is CSAPGQGGDNEQFF. In DNA form, the CDR3 reads TGCAGTGCGCCGGGACAGGGAGGGGACAATGAGCAGTTCTTC.

This clonotype was detected only a few times. This chain connects TRBV2 to TRBJ2-4, with D possibly TRBD1 on 6 matching bases. This CDR3 is 15 amino acids long. Trimming stripped 5 bases from V and 0 bases from J, with 11 bases between. The germline CDR1 and CDR2 sequences are SNHLY and FYNNEI. In DNA, the CDR3 is TGTGCCAGCAGTTGGACAGAGCTAGCCAAAAACATTCAGTACTTC. Translated, it gives CASSWTELAKNIQYF.

This clonotype was recorded a few times. This sequence joins TRBV6-2 or TRBV6-3 and TRBJ2-5; TRBD1 agrees at 10 bases. V lost 10 bases to trimming and J lost 2 bases; unmatched junction nucleotides: 7. The CDR3 extends over 14 amino acids. Germline V lookup: CDR1 MNHEY, CDR2 SVGEGT. CDR3 DNA: TGTGCCACCGCCGGGACAGGGGTACAAGAGACCCAGTACTTC. Amino acid sequence: CATAGTGVQETQYF.

CDR3 nucleotide sequence: TGCGCCAGCAGCCTAAGACTAGCGGGGGCCGACTACGAGCAGTACTTC. Translation gives CASSLRLAGADYEQYF. The chain uses TRBV4-3 and TRBJ2-7; 12 nucleotides align to TRBD2. Germline V gene sequence: CDR1 LGHNA, CDR2 YSLEER. This CDR3 contains 16 residues. V lost 4 bases to trimming and J lost 3 bases; unmatched junction nucleotides: 7.

The V call is TRBV6-2 or TRBV6-3, the J call TRBJ2-2; D is unresolved. Germline loops: CDR1 MNHEY, CDR2 SVGEGT. V was trimmed by 4 bases and J by 7 bases, leaving 13 bases between them. The CDR3 loop spans 14 amino acids. Here the CDR3 reads CASSFGSAGGELFF. DNA for the CDR3: TGTGCCAGCAGTTTTGGCTCGGCCGGCGGGGAGCTGTTTTTT.

The chain employs TRBV28 and TRBJ1-5; possibly TRBD1 for D (5 bases). The length of the CDR3 is 12 residues. Trimming left V 9 bases short and J 3 bases short, with 9 bases between. CDR1 and CDR2 (germline): MDHEN, SYDVKM. This CDR3 is CASQGNNQPQHF. DNA for the CDR3: TGTGCCAGTCAGGGCAACAATCAGCCCCAGCATTTT.

The V gene is TRBV6-1, the J gene TRBJ1-2; TRBD1 agrees at 7 bases. The CDR3 has 15 residues. Trimming removed 4 bases from V and 2 bases from J; junction bases left unmatched: 7. In germline, CDR1 is MNHNS, CDR2 SASEGT. This chain's CDR3 is CASSGDRDVNYGYTF. The CDR3 nucleotides read TGTGCCAGCAGTGGAGACAGGGACGTCAACTATGGCTACACCTTC.

The chain carries TRBV29-1 and TRBJ1-2, with D perhaps TRBD1 (6 bases). Trimming removed 2 bases from V and 10 bases from J, with 11 bases in between. CDR3 length equals 11 residues. Germline assignment: CDR1 SQVTM and CDR2 ANQGSEA. As DNA, the CDR3 is TGCAGCGTTGAATCTGGGGGCAACTACACCTTC. This encodes CSVESGGNYTF.